What follows are 11 T cell receptor beta chains derived from one specimen sequenced in a study of T cell responses to AZD1222 COVID-19 vaccine (dated by TCRdb to the early 2020s). The time point label here, explained by the study, means: about 28 days (+/-7) after the second vaccine dose. The library was generated by the immunoSEQ multiplex PCR assay. TCRdb mirrors the immuneACCESS table, restricted to in-frame sequences. Some clones are absent from its copies; in checked studies, under half trace to an unresolved V gene, and the reason for the others is unknown. Present in this sample are 180,000 or so clones, around 90% of which were seen just once. The ten biggest clones cover 1.3% of the sample. The input for sequencing was peripheral blood, taken 28 days after the second AZD1222 dose. The receptors shown here come from an adult who received the AZD1222 COVID-19 vaccine.

The V call is TRBV2, the J call TRBJ2-7; D gene unclear. In germline, CDR1 is SNHLY, CDR2 FYNNEI. There are 15 residues in the CDR3. V was cut by 2 bases and J by 0 bases, with 11 bases left in between. CDR3 in DNA: TGTGCCAGCAGTGAATCTGGCGAGAGCTCCTACGAGCAGTACTTC. Translating it yields CASSESGESSYEQYF.

In DNA form, the CDR3 reads TGCAGCGTTGAAACGGGGATTTCGTCCTACAATGAGCAGTTCTTC. Amino acid sequence: CSVETGISSYNEQFF. The chain combines TRBV29-1 with TRBJ2-1, with D maybe TRBD2 (5 bases). V was shortened by 2 bases and J by 1 base, with 12 bases between the two germline ends. The germline V gene has CDR1 SQVTM and CDR2 ANQGSEA. This CDR3 has 15 residues.

The genes are TRBV5-4 and TRBJ2-2, with TRBD1 identical over 7 bases. Per germline, CDR1 SGHNT and CDR2 YYREEE (reference sequence). The junction had 8 bases not matched to a gene; V was cut back by 4 bases and J by 2 bases. The CDR3 spans 16 residues. In nucleotides, the CDR3 is TGTGCCAGCAGCACCTACCGGGACAGAAACACCGGGGAGCTGTTTTTT. Protein: CASSTYRDRNTGELFF. The full variable domain, its missing parts supplied by reference TRBV5-4 and TRBJ2-2, is ETGVTQSPTHLIKTRGQQVTLRCSSQSGHNTVSWYQQALGQGPQFIFQYYREEENGRGNFPPRFSGLQFPNYSSELNVNALELDDSALYLCASSTYRDRNTGELFFGEGSRLTVL.

The rearrangement joins TRBV30 to TRBJ2-7, with D unresolved. Looked up from germline, CDR1 is GTSNPN and CDR2 is SVGIG (reference sequence). CDR3 length: 12 residues. V lost 7 bases and J lost 7, with 17 bases in between. The CDR3 DNA reads TGTGCCTCGCAGATTCTGGGAAGGGAGCAGTACTTC. This codes for CASQILGREQYF.

The chain recombines TRBV18 with TRBJ1-6; unclear D gene. V lost 5 bases to trimming and J lost 5 bases, with 13 bases between them. Germline CDR1 and CDR2: KGHSH and LQKENI. The CDR3 has 15 residues. CDR3 DNA: TGTGCCAGCTCAGCAGAACCGGGAGATAATTCACCCCTCCACTTT. Its protein product is CASSAEPGDNSPLHF.

The CDR3 nucleotides are TGCGCCAGCAGTCCGACAGAACAGAACACTGAAGCTTTCTTT. Translating gives CASSPTEQNTEAFF. The chain joins TRBV5-1 to TRBJ1-1, with D possibly TRBD1 on 5 matching bases. Germline loops: CDR1 SGHRS, CDR2 YFSETQ. Trimming cost V 5 bases and J 1 base, with 12 bases left between them. The CDR3 is made up of 14 amino acids. The whole variable domain, filled in from reference TRBV5-1 and TRBJ1-1, reads KAGVTQTPRYLIKTRGQQVTLSCSPISGHRSVSWYQQTPGQGLQFLFEYFSETQRNKGNFPGRFSGRQFSNSRSEMNVSTLELGDSALYLCASSPTEQNTEAFFGQGTRLTVV.

V and J are TRBV9 and TRBJ2-7; 15 bases align to TRBD2. CDR3 length: 16 amino acids. The trim removed 3 bases at V and 3 bases at J, leaving 4 bases unmatched. Germline V gene sequence: CDR1 SGDLS, CDR2 YYNGEE. In DNA form, the CDR3 reads TGTGCCAGCAGCGCGGGACTAGCGGGAGGAGGCTACGAGCAGTACTTC. Its protein product is CASSAGLAGGGYEQYF.

The chain has TRBV3-1 (or the pseudogene TRBV3-2) and TRBJ1-5, with D perhaps TRBD1 (5 bases). V lost 1 base and J lost 4, with 17 bases in between. The CDR3 spans 17 residues. Germline CDR1 LGHDT, CDR2 YNNKEL (reference sequence). The CDR3 DNA follows: TGTGCCAGCAGCCAAGCGGCCGGGACGGGGGGTAATCAGCCCCAGCATTTT. Amino acid sequence: CASSQAAGTGGNQPQHF.

The CDR3 nucleotides read TGTGCCAGCAACCGTCAAGCACAGCTTCAAGAGACCCAGTACTTC. Protein: CASNRQAQLQETQYF. V usage is TRBV6-5 and J usage is TRBJ2-5; D ambiguous. V was trimmed by 7 bases and J by 2 bases, leaving 17 bases between them. The CDR3 is 15 residues long. Germline loops: CDR1 MNHEY, CDR2 SVGAGI.

This rearrangement joins TRBV5-6 to TRBJ2-1; 7 nucleotides match TRBD1. J lost 4 bases, V lost 1 base, and 5 bases had no gene match. Germline lookup yields CDR1 SGHDT and CDR2 YYEEEE. CDR3 length: 15 residues. CDR3 region: CASSLTGAPYNEQFF. The CDR3 coding sequence is TGTGCCAGCAGCTTGACAGGGGCGCCGTACAATGAGCAGTTCTTC.

V gene TRBV6-2 or TRBV6-3 combines with J gene TRBJ1-1; 7 nucleotides align to TRBD1. Per the germline V gene, CDR1 is MNHEY and CDR2 is SVGEGT. This CDR3 is 17 amino acids long. J was trimmed by 8 bases and V by 2 bases; bases with no gene match: 17. This chain's CDR3 is CASSYAGLATRGPEAFF. The CDR3 DNA follows: TGTGCCAGCAGTTACGCTGGACTGGCCACTAGGGGGCCGGAAGCTTTCTTT.